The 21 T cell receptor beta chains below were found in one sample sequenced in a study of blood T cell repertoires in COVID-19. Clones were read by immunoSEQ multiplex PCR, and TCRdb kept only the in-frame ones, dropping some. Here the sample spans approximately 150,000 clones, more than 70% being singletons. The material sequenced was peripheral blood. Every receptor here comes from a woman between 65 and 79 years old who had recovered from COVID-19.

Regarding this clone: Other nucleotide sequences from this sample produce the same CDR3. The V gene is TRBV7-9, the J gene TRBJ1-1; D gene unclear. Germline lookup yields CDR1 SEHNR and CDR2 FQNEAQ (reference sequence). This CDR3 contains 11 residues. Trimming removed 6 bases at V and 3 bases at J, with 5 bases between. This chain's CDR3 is CASSSYTEAFF. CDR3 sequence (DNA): TGTGCCAGCAGTTCATACACTGAAGCTTTCTTT.

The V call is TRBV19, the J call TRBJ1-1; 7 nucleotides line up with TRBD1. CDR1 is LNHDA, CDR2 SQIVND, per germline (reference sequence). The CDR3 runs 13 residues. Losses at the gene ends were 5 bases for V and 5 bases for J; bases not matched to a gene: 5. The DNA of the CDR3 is TGTGCCAGTAGTCCACAGGGGTGGACTGAAGCTTTCTTT. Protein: CASSPQGWTEAFF.

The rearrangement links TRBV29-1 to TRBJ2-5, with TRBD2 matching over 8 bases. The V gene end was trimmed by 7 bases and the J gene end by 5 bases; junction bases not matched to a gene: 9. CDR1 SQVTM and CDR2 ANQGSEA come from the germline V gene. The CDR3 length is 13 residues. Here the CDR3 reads CSAREGATETQYF. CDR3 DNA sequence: TGCAGCGCCCGGGAGGGCGCTACGGAGACCCAGTACTTC. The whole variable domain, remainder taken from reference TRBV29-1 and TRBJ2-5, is SAVISQKPSRDICQRGTSLTIQCQVDSQVTMMFWYRQQPGQSLTLIATANQGSEATYESGFVIDKFPISRPNLTFSTLTVSNMSPEDSSIYLCSAREGATETQYFGPGTRLLVL.

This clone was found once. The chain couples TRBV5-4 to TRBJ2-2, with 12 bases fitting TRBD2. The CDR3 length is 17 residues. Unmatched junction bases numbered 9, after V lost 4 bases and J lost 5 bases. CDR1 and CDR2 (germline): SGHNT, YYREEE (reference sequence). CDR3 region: CASSARLAGVGTGELFF. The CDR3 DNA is TGTGCCAGCAGCGCCCGACTAGCGGGAGTTGGGACCGGGGAGCTGTTTTTT. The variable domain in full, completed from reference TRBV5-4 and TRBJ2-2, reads ETGVTQSPTHLIKTRGQQVTLRCSSQSGHNTVSWYQQALGQGPQFIFQYYREEENGRGNFPPRFSGLQFPNYSSELNVNALELDDSALYLCASSARLAGVGTGELFFGEGSRLTVL.

The CDR3: CASSWGRDSNQPQHF. The CDR3 DNA follows: TGTGCCAGCTCCTGGGGGAGGGATAGCAATCAGCCCCAGCATTTT. This rearrangement joins TRBV18 to TRBJ1-5; D perhaps matches TRBD1 (5 bases). Trimming took 6 bases from V and 0 from J, leaving 12 bases between them. The CDR3 is 15 residues long. CDR1 is KGHSH and CDR2 is LQKENI in the germline V gene.

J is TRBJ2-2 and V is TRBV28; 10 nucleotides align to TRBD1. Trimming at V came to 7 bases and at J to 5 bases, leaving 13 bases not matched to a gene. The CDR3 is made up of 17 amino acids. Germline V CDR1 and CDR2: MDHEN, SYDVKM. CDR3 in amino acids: CASTRLPGQGRTGELFF. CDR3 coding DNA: TGTGCCAGCACCCGACTACCGGGACAGGGGAGGACCGGGGAGCTGTTTTTT.

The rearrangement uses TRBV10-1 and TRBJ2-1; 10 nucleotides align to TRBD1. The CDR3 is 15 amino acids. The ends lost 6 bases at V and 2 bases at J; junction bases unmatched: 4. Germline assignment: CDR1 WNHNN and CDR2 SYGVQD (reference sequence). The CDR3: CASSLGQGAYNEQFF. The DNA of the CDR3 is TGCGCCAGCAGCCTCGGACAGGGGGCCTACAATGAGCAGTTCTTC.

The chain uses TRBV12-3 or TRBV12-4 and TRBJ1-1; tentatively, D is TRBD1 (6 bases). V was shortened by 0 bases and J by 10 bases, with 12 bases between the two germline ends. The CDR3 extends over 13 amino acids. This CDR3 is CASSLAGQLGAFF. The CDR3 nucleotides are TGTGCCAGCAGTTTAGCGGGACAATTAGGAGCTTTCTTT.

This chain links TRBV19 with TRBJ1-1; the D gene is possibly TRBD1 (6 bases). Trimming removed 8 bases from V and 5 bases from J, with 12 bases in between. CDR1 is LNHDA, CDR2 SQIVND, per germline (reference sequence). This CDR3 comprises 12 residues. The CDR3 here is CASGTRKTEAFF. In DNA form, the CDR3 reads TGTGCCAGTGGGACAAGGAAAACTGAAGCTTTCTTT.

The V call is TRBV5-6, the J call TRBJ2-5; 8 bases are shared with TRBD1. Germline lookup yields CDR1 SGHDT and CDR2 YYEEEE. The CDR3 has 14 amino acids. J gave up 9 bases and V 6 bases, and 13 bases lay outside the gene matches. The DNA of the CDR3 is TGTGCCAGCAACCGACAGGGGCATCCAGGGGCCCAGTACTTC. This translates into CASNRQGHPGAQYF.

The CDR3 protein is CATSRVGGQKNTEAFF. Written as DNA, the CDR3 is TGTGCCACCAGCAGAGTTGGGGGACAGAAGAACACTGAAGCTTTCTTT. V and J are TRBV15 and TRBJ1-1; 7 bases line up with TRBD1. This CDR3 region has 16 residues. The germline gives CDR1 LNHNV, CDR2 YYDKDF (reference sequence). Unmatched junction bases numbered 6, after V lost 1 base and J lost 1 base.

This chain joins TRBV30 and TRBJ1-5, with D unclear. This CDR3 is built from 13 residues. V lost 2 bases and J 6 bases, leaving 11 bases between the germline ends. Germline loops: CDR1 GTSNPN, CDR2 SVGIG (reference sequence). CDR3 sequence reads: CAWSWRVGQPQHF. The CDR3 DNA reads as TGTGCCTGGAGTTGGAGGGTTGGTCAGCCCCAGCATTTT.

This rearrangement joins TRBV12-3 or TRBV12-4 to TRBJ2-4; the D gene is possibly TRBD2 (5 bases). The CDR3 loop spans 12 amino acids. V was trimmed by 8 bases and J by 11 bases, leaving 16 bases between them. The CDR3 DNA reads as TGTGCCAGCGGAACCCCGACGAGGGTTCAGTACTTC. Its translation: CASGTPTRVQYF.

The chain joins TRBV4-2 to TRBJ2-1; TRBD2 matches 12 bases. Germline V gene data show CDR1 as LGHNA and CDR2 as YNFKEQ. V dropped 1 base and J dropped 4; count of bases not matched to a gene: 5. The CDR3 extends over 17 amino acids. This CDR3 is CASSQAPLAGGYNEQFF. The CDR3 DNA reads TGTGCCAGCAGCCAAGCCCCACTAGCGGGAGGTTACAATGAGCAGTTCTTC.

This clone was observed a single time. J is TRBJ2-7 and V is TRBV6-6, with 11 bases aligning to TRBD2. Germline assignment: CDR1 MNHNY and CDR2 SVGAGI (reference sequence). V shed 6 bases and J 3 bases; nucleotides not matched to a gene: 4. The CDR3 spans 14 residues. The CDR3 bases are TGTGCCAGCAGGCTAGCGGGAGGAGTCTACGAGCAGTACTTC. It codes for CASRLAGGVYEQYF.

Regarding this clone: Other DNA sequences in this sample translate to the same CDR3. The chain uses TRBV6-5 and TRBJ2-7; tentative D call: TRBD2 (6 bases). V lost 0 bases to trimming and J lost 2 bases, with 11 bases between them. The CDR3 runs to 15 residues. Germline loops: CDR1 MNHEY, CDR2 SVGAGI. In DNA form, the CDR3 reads TGTGCCAGCAGTTACTCCGGGGGTTTGGCCTACGAGCAGTACTTC. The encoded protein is CASSYSGGLAYEQYF.

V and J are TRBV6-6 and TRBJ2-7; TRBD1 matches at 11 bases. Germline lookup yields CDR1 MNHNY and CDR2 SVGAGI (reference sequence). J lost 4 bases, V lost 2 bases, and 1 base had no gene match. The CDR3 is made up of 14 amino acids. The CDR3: CASSYGTGGYEQYF. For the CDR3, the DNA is TGTGCCAGCAGTTACGGGACAGGGGGTTACGAGCAGTACTTC.

Written as DNA, the CDR3 is TGTGCCAGTAGCGGCGGGGCGGGGGTATACACTGAAGCTTTCTTT. Its protein product is CASSGGAGVYTEAFF. The J gene is TRBJ1-1, the V gene TRBV19, with D possibly being TRBD1 (5 bases). Germline V lookup: CDR1 LNHDA, CDR2 SQIVND (reference sequence). This CDR3 region has 15 residues. V was clipped by 6 bases and J by 3 bases, with 17 bases between them.

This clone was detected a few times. CDR3: CAWGRGNQPQHF. As DNA, the CDR3 is TGTGCCTGGGGACGGGGCAATCAGCCCCAGCATTTT. The genes are TRBV30 and TRBJ1-5; D gene uncertain. CDR1 and CDR2 (germline): GTSNPN, SVGIG (reference sequence). Trimming shortened V by 5 bases and J by 2 bases, and 7 bases separated the two germline ends. The CDR3 has 12 residues.

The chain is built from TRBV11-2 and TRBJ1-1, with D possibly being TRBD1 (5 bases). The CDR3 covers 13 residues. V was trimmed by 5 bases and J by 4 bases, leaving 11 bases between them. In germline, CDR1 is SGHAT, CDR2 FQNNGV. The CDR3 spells CASSPQGLTEAFF. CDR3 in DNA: TGTGCCAGCAGCCCCCAGGGCCTCACTGAAGCTTTCTTT.

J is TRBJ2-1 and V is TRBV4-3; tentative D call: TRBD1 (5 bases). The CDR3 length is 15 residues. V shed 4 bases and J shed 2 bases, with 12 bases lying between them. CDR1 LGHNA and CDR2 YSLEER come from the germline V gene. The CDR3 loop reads CASSRQGAAYNEQFF. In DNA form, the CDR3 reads TGCGCCAGCAGCCGCCAGGGTGCGGCCTACAATGAGCAGTTCTTC.